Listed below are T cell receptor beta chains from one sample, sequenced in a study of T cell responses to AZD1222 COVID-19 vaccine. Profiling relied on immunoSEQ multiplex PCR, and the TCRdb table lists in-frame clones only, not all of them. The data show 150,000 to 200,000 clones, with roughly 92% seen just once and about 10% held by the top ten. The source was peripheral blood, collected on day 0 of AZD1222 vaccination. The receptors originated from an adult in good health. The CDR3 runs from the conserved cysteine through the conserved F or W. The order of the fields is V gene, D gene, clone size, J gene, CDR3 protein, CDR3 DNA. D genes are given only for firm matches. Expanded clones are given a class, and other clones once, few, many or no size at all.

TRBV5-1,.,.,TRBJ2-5,CASSLGRGGAETQYF,TGCGCCAGCAGCTTGGGCAGGGGCGGGGCAGAGACCCAGTACTTC
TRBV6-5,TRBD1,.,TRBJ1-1,CASSYKGQGISEAFF,TGTGCCAGCAGTTACAAGGGACAGGGAATTTCTGAAGCTTTCTTT
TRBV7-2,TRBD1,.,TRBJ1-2,CASTQKTGGVTNYGYTF,TGTGCCAGCACCCAAAAGACAGGGGGGGTGACAAACTATGGCTACACCTTC
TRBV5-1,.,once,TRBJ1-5,CASSSTGQVGQPQHF,TGCGCCAGCAGTTCTACAGGGCAAGTAGGACAGCCCCAGCATTTT
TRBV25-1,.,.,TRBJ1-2,CASSETYGYTF,TGTGCCAGCAGTGAGACCTATGGCTACACCTTC
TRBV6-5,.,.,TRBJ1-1,CAGTTENTEAFF,TGTGCCGGTACAACAGAGAACACTGAAGCTTTCTTT
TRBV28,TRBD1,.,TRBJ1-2,CASSFGARTGLGSYTF,TGTGCCAGCAGTTTTGGCGCGAGGACAGGGTTAGGTAGCTACACCTTC
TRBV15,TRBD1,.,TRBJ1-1,CATSRDGFRDRDERSEMNTEAFF,TGTGCCACCAGCAGAGATGGCTTCCGGGACAGGGATGAACGAAGTGAGATGAACACTGAAGCTTTCTTT
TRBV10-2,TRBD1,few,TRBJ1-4,CASSGTDHEKLFF,TGCGCCAGCTCCGGGACAGACCATGAAAAACTGTTTTTT
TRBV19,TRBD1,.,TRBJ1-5,CASSIQGINSNQPQHF,TGTGCCAGTAGCATACAGGGGATCAATAGCAATCAGCCCCAGCATTTT
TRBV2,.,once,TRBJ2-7,CASSSNRDHYEQYF,TGTGCCAGCAGTTCTAACCGGGATCACTACGAGCAGTACTTC
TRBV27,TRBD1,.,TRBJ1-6,CASREEGQGESPLHF,TGTGCCAGCAGAGAGGAGGGACAGGGTGAATCACCCCTCCACTTT
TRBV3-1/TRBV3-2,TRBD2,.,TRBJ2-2,CASRTRLAGGPGELFF,TGTGCCAGCAGGACCCGACTAGCGGGAGGGCCCGGGGAGCTGTTTTTT
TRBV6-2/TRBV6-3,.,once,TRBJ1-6,CASSLVSDSPLHF,TGTGCCAGCAGTTTGGTATCGGATTCACCCCTCCACTTT
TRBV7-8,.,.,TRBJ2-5,CASSLELGRRTQYF,TGTGCCAGCAGCTTAGAGCTGGGTAGGCGGACCCAGTACTTC
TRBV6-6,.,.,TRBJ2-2,CASRGPEGPNTGELFF,TGTGCCAGCAGGGGCCCAGAGGGGCCTAACACCGGGGAGCTGTTTTTT
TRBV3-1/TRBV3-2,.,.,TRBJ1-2,CASSQVSTASQGYTF,TGTGCCAGCAGCCAAGTATCTACGGCGTCGCAGGGCTACACCTTC
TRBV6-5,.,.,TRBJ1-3,CASRTLAAGNTIYF,TGTGCCAGCAGGACTCTGGCAGCTGGAAACACCATATATTTT
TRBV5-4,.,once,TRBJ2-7,CASSSHYEQYF,TGTGCCAGCAGCTCCCACTACGAGCAGTACTTC
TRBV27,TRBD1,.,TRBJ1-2,CASSPDRAPNYGYTF,TGTGCCAGCAGCCCTGACAGGGCACCTAACTATGGCTACACCTTC
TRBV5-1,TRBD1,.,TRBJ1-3,CASSAGQHSGNTIYF,TGCGCCAGCAGCGCGGGACAGCACTCTGGAAACACCATATATTTT
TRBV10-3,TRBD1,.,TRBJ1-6,CAISESDRENSPLHF,TGTGCCATCAGTGAGTCGGACAGGGAGAATTCACCCCTCCACTTT
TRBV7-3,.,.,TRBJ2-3,CASSLSGSGITDTQYF,TGTGCCAGCAGCTTATCAGGAAGTGGGATCACAGATACGCAGTATTTT
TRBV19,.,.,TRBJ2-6,CASNPNRANVLTF,TGTGCCAGTAACCCCAATCGGGCCAACGTCCTGACTTTC
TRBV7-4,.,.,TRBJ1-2,CASSLGDTRYGYTF,TGTGCCAGCAGCTTGGGGGACACGAGGTATGGCTACACCTTC
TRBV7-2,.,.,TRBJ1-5,CASSLGWGQPQHF,TGTGCCAGCAGCTTAGGATGGGGGCAGCCCCAGCATTTT
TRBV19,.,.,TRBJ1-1,CASSIGMNTEAFF,TGTGCCAGTAGTATAGGGATGAACACTGAAGCTTTCTTT
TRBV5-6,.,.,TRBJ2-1,CASSLEASHEQFF,TGTGCCAGCAGCTTGGAAGCGAGCCATGAGCAGTTCTTC
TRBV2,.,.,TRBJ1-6,CASSGQNNSPLHF,TGTGCCAGCAGTGGCCAGAATAATTCACCCCTCCACTTT
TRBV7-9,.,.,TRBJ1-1,CASSLGQSEAFF,TGTGCCAGCAGCTTAGGACAGTCTGAAGCTTTCTTT
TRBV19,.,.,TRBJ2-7,CASSQAASFSEQYF,TGTGCCAGTAGTCAAGCGGCTAGCTTCAGCGAGCAGTACTTC
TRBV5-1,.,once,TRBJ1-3,CASSLGPGNTIYF,TGCGCCAGCAGCTTAGGGCCGGGAAACACCATATATTTT
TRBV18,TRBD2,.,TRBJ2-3,CASSPGRADTQYF,TGTGCCAGCTCACCAGGGAGGGCAGATACGCAGTATTTT
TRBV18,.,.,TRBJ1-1,CASSPLRTSQRGTEAFF,TGTGCCAGCTCACCTCTTCGGACCTCTCAGCGGGGCACTGAAGCTTTCTTT
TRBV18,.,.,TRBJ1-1,CASSPPQGTEAFF,TGTGCCAGCTCACCACCGCAAGGGACTGAGGCTTTCTTT
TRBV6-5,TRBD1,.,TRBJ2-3,CASSSRDRWSDTQYF,TGTGCCAGCAGTAGCCGGGACAGGTGGTCAGATACGCAGTATTTT
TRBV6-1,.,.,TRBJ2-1,CASSEVVDNEQFF,TGTGCCAGCAGTGAAGTCGTAGACAATGAGCAGTTCTTC
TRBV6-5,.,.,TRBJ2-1,CASSYGTSQFF,TGTGCCAGCAGTTATGGAACTAGCCAATTCTTC
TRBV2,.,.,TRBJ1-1,CASSVSRTENTEAFF,TGTGCCAGCAGCGTAAGTCGTACAGAGAACACTGAAGCTTTCTTT
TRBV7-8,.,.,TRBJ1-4,CASSLNGGPTNEKLFF,TGTGCCAGCAGCTTGAACGGCGGACCAACTAATGAAAAACTGTTTTTT